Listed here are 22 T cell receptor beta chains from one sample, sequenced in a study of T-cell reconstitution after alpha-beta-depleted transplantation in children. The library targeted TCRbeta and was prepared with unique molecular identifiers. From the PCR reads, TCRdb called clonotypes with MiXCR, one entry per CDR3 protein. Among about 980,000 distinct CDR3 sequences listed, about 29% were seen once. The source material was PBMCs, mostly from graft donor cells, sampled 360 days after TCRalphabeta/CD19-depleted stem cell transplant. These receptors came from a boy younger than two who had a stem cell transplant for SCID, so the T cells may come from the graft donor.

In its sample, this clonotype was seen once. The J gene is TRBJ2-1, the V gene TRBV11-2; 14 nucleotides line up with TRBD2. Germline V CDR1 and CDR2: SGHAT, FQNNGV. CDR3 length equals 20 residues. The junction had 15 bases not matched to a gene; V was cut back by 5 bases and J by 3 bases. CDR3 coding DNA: TGTGCCAGCAGCCCCGGGACTAGCGGGGGCTACCGTTATTACTACAATGAGCAGTTCTTC. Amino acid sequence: CASSPGTSGGYRYYYNEQFF.

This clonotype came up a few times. The CDR3 coding sequence is TGCGCCAGCACTGACAGGGCTGTCGGGACCCAGTACTTC. Its translation is CASTDRAVGTQYF. The chain combines TRBV10-2 with TRBJ2-5; 7 nucleotides align to TRBD1. The CDR3 loop spans 13 amino acids. CDR1 WSHSY and CDR2 SAAADI come from the germline V gene. After removal of 7 bases from V and 7 bases from J, the junction contained 9 bases not matched to a gene.

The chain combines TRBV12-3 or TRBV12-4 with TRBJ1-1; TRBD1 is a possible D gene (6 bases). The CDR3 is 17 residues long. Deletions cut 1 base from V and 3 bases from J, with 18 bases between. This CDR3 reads CASSLGFGTQRDTEAFF. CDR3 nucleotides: TGTGCCAGCAGTTTAGGTTTCGGGACACAGAGGGACACTGAAGCTTTCTTT.

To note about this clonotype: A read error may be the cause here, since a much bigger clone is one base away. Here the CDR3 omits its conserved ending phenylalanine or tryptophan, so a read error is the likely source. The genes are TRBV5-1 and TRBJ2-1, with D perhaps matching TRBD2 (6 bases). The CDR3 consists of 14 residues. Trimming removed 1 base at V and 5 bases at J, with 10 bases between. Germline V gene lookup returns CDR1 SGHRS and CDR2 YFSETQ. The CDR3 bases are TGCGCCAGCAGCTTGTGGCGGGACCACAATGAGCAGTTCTAC. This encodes CASSLWRDHNEQFY.

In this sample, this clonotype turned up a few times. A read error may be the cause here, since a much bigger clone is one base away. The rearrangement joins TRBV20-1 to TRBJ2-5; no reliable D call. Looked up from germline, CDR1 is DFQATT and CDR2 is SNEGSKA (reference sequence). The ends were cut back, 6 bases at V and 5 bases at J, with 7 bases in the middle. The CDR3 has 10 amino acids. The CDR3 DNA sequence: TGCAGTGCAGGGTGGGAGACCCAGTACTTC. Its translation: CSAGWETQYF.

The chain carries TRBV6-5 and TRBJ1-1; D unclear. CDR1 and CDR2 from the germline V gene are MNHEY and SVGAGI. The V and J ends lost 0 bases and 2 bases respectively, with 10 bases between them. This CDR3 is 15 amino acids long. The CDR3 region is CASSYSNLGNTEAFF. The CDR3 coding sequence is TGTGCCAGCAGTTACTCGAATCTGGGAAACACTGAAGCTTTCTTT.

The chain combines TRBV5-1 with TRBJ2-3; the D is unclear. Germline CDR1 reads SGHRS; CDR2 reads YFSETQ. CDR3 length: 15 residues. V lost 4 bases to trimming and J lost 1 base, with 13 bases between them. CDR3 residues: CASSSSGFGTDTQYF. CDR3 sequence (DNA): TGCGCCAGCAGCAGCTCAGGTTTCGGCACAGATACGCAGTATTTT. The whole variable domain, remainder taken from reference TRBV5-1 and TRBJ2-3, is KAGVTQTPRYLIKTRGQQVTLSCSPISGHRSVSWYQQTPGQGLQFLFEYFSETQRNKGNFPGRFSGRQFSNSRSEMNVSTLELGDSALYLCASSSSGFGTDTQYFGPGTRLTVL.

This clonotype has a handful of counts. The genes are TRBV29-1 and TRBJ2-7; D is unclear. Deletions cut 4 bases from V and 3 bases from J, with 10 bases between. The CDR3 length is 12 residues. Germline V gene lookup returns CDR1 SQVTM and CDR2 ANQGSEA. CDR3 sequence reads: CSVGVSNYEQYF. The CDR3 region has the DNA TGCAGCGTTGGTGTCAGCAACTACGAGCAGTACTTC.

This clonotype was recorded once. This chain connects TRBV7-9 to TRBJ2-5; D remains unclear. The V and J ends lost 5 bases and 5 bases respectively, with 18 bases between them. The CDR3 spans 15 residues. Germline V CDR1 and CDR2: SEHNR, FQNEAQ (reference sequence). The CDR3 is CASSLDSLVGETQYF. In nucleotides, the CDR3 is TGTGCCAGCAGCCTGGATTCTTTGGTCGGGGAGACCCAGTACTTC.

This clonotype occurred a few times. The CDR3 sequence is CASSQQGESNQPQHF. The CDR3 DNA sequence: TGTGCCAGCAGCCAACAGGGGGAAAGCAATCAGCCCCAGCATTTT. This chain joins TRBV9 and TRBJ1-5; TRBD1 agrees at 8 bases. Losses at the gene ends were 4 bases for V and 1 base for J; bases not matched to a gene: 4. Germline CDR1 reads SGDLS; CDR2 reads YYNGEE. The CDR3 length is 15 residues.

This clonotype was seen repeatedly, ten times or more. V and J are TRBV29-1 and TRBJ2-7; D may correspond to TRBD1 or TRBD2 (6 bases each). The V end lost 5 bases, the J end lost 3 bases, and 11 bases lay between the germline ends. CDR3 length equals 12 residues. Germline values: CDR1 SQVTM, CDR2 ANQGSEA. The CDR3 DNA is TGCAGCGTTATCGGGGGCGGCTACGAGCAGTACTTC. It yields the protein CSVIGGGYEQYF.

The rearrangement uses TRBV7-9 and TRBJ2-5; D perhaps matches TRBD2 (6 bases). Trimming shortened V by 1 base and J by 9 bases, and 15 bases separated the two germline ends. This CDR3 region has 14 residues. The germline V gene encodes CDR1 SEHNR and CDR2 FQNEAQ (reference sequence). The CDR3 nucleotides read TGTGCCAGCAGCTTAGTTACGGGGGAGGCGTCCCAGTACTTC. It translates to CASSLVTGEASQYF. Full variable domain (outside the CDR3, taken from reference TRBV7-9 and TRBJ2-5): DTGVSQNPRHKITKRGQNVTFRCDPISEHNRLYWYRQTLGQGPEFLTYFQNEAQLEKSRLLSDRFSAERPKGSFSTLEIQRTEQGDSAMYLCASSLVTGEASQYFGPGTRLLVL.

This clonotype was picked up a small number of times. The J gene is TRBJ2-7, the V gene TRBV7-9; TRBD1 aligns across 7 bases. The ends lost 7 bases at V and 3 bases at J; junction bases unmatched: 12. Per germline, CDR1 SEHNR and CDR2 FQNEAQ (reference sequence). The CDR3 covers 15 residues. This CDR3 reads CASIATVTGNYEQYF. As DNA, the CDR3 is TGTGCCAGCATCGCAACCGTGACAGGGAACTACGAGCAGTACTTC.

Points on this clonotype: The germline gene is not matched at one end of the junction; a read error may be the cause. This chain's CDR3 is CASRKVAGGDMQYF. The DNA of the CDR3 is TGTGCCAGCAGGAAAGTAGCGGGGGGAGATATGCAGTATTTT. The V call is TRBV12-3 or TRBV12-4, the J call TRBJ2-3, with 10 bases that match TRBD2. There are 14 residues in the CDR3.

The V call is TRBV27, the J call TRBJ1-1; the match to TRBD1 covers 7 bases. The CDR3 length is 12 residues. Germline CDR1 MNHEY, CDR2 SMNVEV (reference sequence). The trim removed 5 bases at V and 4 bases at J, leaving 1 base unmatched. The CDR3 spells CASSGDSTEAFF. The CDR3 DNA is TGTGCCAGCAGTGGGGACAGCACTGAAGCTTTCTTT.

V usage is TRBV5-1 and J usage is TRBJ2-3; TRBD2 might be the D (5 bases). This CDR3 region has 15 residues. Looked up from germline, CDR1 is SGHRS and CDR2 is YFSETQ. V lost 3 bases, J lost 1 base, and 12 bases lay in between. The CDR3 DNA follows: TGCGCCAGCAGCTCGGGTGAGCGGCGCACAGATACGCAGTATTTT. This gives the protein CASSSGERRTDTQYF.

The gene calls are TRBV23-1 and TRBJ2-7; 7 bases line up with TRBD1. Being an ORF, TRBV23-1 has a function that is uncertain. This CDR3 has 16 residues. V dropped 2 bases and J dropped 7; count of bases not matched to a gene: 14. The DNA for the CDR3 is TGCGCCAGCAGTCAACGAAGGGGGCCGCAGGTACAGGAGCAGTACTTC. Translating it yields CASSQRRGPQVQEQYF.

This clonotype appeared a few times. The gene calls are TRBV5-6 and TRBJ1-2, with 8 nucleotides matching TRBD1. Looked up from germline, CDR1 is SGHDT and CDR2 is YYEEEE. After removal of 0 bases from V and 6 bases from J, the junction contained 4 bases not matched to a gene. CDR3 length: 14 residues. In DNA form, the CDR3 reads TGTGCCAGCAGCTTGGTGGACAGGGAGAATGGCTACACCTTC. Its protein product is CASSLVDRENGYTF.

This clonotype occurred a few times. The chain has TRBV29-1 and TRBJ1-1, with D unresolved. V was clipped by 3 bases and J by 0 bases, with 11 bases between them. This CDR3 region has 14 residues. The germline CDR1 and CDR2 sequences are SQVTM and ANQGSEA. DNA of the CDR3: TGCAGCGTTGACGGTTGGCACCTGAACACTGAAGCTTTCTTT. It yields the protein CSVDGWHLNTEAFF.

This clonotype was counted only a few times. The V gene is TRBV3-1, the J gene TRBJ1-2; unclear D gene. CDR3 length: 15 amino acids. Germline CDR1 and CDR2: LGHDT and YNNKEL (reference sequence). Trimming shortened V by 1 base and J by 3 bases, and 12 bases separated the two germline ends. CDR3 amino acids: CASSQVFRRHYGYTF. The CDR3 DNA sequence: TGTGCCAGCAGCCAAGTCTTTAGGAGGCACTATGGCTACACCTTC.

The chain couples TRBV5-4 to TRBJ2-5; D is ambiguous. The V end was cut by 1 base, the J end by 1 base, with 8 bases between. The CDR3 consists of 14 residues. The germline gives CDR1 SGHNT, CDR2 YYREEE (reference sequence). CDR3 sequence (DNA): TGTGCCAGCAGCTTGCTGGGCACCCAAGAGACCCAGTACTTC. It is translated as CASSLLGTQETQYF.

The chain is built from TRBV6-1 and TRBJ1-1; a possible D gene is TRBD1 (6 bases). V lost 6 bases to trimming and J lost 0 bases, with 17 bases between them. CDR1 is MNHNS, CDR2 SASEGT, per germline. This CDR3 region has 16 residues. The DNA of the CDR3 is TGTGCCAGCAGGCCCGGGACATGGAAAGTGAACACTGAAGCTTTCTTT. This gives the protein CASRPGTWKVNTEAFF.